One and the same sample provided the 18 T cell receptor beta chains below, sequenced in a study of blood T cell repertoires in COVID-19 (dated by TCRdb to 2019 to 2021). Library prep was done by the immunoSEQ multiplex PCR assay. TCRdb re-hosts the immuneACCESS table, in-frame sequences only. Its copies lack some clones; in the studies checked, an unresolved V gene accounts for under half of them, and the cause for the rest is not known. This sample lists 150,000 to 200,000 clones; 81% were detected once. Less than 15% of the sample belongs to the ten largest clones. The sample taken for sequencing was peripheral blood. These receptors all stem from a woman older than 75 with COVID-19, enrolled during active disease.

The J gene is TRBJ1-2, the V gene TRBV3-1 (or the pseudogene TRBV3-2); D remains unclear. Trimming took off 0 bases at V and 2 bases at J, with 13 bases between the two ends. This CDR3 has 16 residues. The germline CDR1 and CDR2 sequences are LGHDT and YNNKEL (reference sequence). Here the CDR3 reads CASSQDLGSLNYGYTF. The CDR3 nucleotides read TGTGCCAGCAGCCAAGATTTGGGGAGTTTAAACTATGGCTACACCTTC.

The chain joins TRBV5-1 to TRBJ2-3; the match to TRBD2 covers 8 bases. The germline V gene has CDR1 SGHRS and CDR2 YFSETQ. V shed 0 bases, J shed 1 base, and the junction held 4 bases outside the gene matches. This CDR3 has 16 residues. The CDR3 sequence: CASSLDLGLGTDTQYF. The CDR3 DNA is TGCGCCAGCAGCTTGGACTTGGGACTAGGCACAGATACGCAGTATTTT. The whole variable domain, remainder taken from reference TRBV5-1 and TRBJ2-3, is KAGVTQTPRYLIKTRGQQVTLSCSPISGHRSVSWYQQTPGQGLQFLFEYFSETQRNKGNFPGRFSGRQFSNSRSEMNVSTLELGDSALYLCASSLDLGLGTDTQYFGPGTRLTVL.

The chain joins TRBV11-3 to TRBJ1-1, with 8 bases aligning to TRBD1. The CDR3 is made up of 15 amino acids. The V gene's germline CDR1 is SGHNT and CDR2 YENEEA. V lost 3 bases to trimming and J lost 2 bases; unmatched junction nucleotides: 5. The CDR3 is CASSFAGQANTEAFF. DNA of the CDR3: TGTGCCAGCAGCTTCGCGGGACAGGCAAACACTGAAGCTTTCTTT.

The chain joins TRBV7-9 to TRBJ2-3; D is ambiguous. CDR3 size: 16 residues. V lost 4 bases, J lost 0 bases, and 14 bases lay in between. Germline V gene sequence: CDR1 SEHNR, CDR2 FQNEAQ (reference sequence). The CDR3 region is CASSSLKTASTDTQYF. The CDR3 DNA reads as TGTGCCAGCAGCTCACTTAAGACTGCTAGCACAGATACGCAGTATTTT.

This clone turned up a few times. The chain uses TRBV5-1 and TRBJ1-2, with unresolved D. This CDR3 is built from 13 residues. CDR1 SGHRS and CDR2 YFSETQ come from the germline V gene. The V end lost 3 bases, the J end lost 0 bases, and 6 bases lay between the germline ends. The CDR3 sequence is CASSSQANYGYTF. The CDR3 coding sequence is TGCGCCAGCAGCTCTCAGGCTAACTATGGCTACACCTTC.

The V gene is TRBV9, the J gene TRBJ1-2, with TRBD1 identical over 8 bases. Trimming took 3 bases from V and 4 from J; bases not matched to a gene: 8. CDR1 is SGDLS and CDR2 is YYNGEE in the germline V gene. CDR3 length: 15 residues. The CDR3 loop reads CASSGPTGVTYGYTF. The DNA for the CDR3 is TGTGCCAGCAGCGGTCCGACAGGGGTTACCTATGGCTACACCTTC.

The CDR3 sequence is CASSEPNRPNYGYTF. DNA for the CDR3: TGTGCCAGCAGTGAACCCAACAGGCCAAACTATGGCTACACCTTC. V usage is TRBV25-1 and J usage is TRBJ1-2, with D maybe TRBD1 (5 bases). V was trimmed by 2 bases and J by 2 bases, leaving 12 bases between them. Germline-derived CDR1 and CDR2 are MGHDK and SYGVNS. The CDR3 sequence is 15 residues long.

The rearrangement joins TRBV4-3 to TRBJ2-3, with D perhaps TRBD1 (6 bases). This CDR3 contains 15 residues. V was shortened by 4 bases and J by 0 bases, with 11 bases between the two germline ends. In germline, CDR1 is LGHNA, CDR2 YSLEER. CDR3 sequence reads: CASSLQGASTDTQYF. DNA for the CDR3: TGCGCCAGCAGCCTACAGGGAGCTAGCACAGATACGCAGTATTTT.

The chain uses TRBV11-2 and TRBJ1-2; no definite D call. The CDR3 loop spans 15 amino acids. Between the trimmed V and J ends, which lost 4 bases and 3 bases, there was a span of 15 bases. CDR1 and CDR2 (germline): SGHAT, FQNNGV. The CDR3 bases are TGTGCCAGCAGCTCCCCGAGGGCGAAGGACTATGGCTACACCTTC. It translates to CASSSPRAKDYGYTF.

The rearrangement joins TRBV7-6 to TRBJ2-2; TRBD1 might be the D (6 bases). V gave up 2 bases and J gave up 3 bases, with 10 bases separating them. Germline V lookup: CDR1 SGHVS, CDR2 FNYEAQ. The CDR3 is made up of 15 amino acids. CDR3 bases: TGTGCCAGCAGCTTATACAGGGCAGACACCGGGGAGCTGTTTTTT. This gives the protein CASSLYRADTGELFF.

The chain uses TRBV4-2 and TRBJ2-1, with TRBD2 identical over 9 bases. Germline trimming cut 0 bases from V and 6 bases from J; bases unmatched to any gene: 9. CDR3 length equals 17 residues. Germline CDR1 reads LGHNA; CDR2 reads YNFKEQ. The chain's CDR3 is CASSQDVAGESANEQFF. The CDR3 bases are TGTGCCAGCAGCCAAGACGTAGCGGGAGAGTCGGCCAATGAGCAGTTCTTC.

The chain employs TRBV2 and TRBJ1-4; D uncertain. The CDR3 is 15 amino acids. V was pared by 7 bases and J by 2 bases, with 14 bases between. The V gene's germline CDR1 is SNHLY and CDR2 FYNNEI. CDR3 sequence (DNA): TGTGCCAGCACCCTTTCGGTAGCCACTAATGAAAAACTGTTTTTT. Translated: CASTLSVATNEKLFF.

V gene TRBV5-1 combines with J gene TRBJ1-2; 11 bases are a match to TRBD1. Germline CDR1 reads SGHRS; CDR2 reads YFSETQ. The CDR3 consists of 16 residues. V trimming: 0 bases; J trimming: 3 bases; junction bases outside the gene matches: 4. CDR3 residues: CASSLGTGGSHYGYTF. The CDR3, as DNA: TGCGCCAGCAGCTTGGGGACAGGGGGCTCTCACTATGGCTACACCTTC.

The chain recombines TRBV4-3 with TRBJ2-1, with D tentatively TRBD1 (5 bases). With 4 bases removed from V and 8 bases from J, the gap between germline ends came to 12 bases. Germline V gene lookup returns CDR1 LGHNA and CDR2 YSLEER. This CDR3 spans 13 amino acids. CDR3 amino acids: CASSPSQGYEQFF. CDR3 nucleotides: TGCGCCAGCAGCCCGTCCCAGGGTTATGAGCAGTTCTTC.

The V and J genes are TRBV7-9 and TRBJ2-1, with a possible D match to TRBD2 (5 bases). The germline gives CDR1 SEHNR, CDR2 FQNEAQ (reference sequence). The CDR3 runs to 15 residues. V was clipped by 8 bases and J by 1 base, with 15 bases between them. CDR3 amino acids: CASAVGVGSYNEQFF. CDR3 nucleotides: TGTGCCAGCGCCGTCGGGGTGGGGTCCTACAATGAGCAGTTCTTC.

The chain employs TRBV7-9 and TRBJ2-1; 9 bases line up with TRBD1. This CDR3 comprises 16 residues. J lost 0 bases, V lost 5 bases, and 5 bases had no gene match. Germline loops: CDR1 SEHNR, CDR2 FQNEAQ (reference sequence). The CDR3 region is CASSLQGASSYNEQFF. For the CDR3, the DNA is TGTGCCAGCAGCCTACAGGGGGCTAGCTCCTACAATGAGCAGTTCTTC.

The CDR3 bases are TGTGCCAGCAGTTACGGGCCGTACACTGAAGCTTTCTTT. It specifies CASSYGPYTEAFF. This sequence joins TRBV6-5 and TRBJ1-1; the D is unclear. CDR1 and CDR2 from the germline V gene are MNHEY and SVGAGI. CDR3 size: 13 residues. V lost 2 bases and J 3 bases, leaving 7 bases between the germline ends.

The chain uses TRBV2 and TRBJ2-5; perhaps TRBD1 as D (6 bases). From germline, CDR1 is SNHLY and CDR2 FYNNEI. The CDR3 is 13 amino acids. V was shortened by 11 bases and J by 4 bases, with 17 bases between the two germline ends. CDR3 coding DNA: TGTGCCGGGACACTGGGACAAAGAGAGACCCAGTACTTC. It encodes CAGTLGQRETQYF.